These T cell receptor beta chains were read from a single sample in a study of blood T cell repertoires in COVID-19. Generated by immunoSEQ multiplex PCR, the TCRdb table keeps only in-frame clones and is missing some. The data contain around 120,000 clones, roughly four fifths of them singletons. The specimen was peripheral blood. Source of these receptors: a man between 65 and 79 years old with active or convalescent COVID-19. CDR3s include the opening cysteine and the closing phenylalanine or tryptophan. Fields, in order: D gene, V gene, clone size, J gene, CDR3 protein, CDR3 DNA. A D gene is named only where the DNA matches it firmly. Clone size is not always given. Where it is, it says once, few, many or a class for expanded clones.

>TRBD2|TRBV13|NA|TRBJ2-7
CASSNSGATYEQYF
TGTGCCAGCAGCAACAGCGGGGCCACCTACGAGCAGTACTTC
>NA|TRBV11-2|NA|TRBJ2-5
CASSLGGRVIQETQYF
TGTGCCAGCAGCTTAGGTGGCAGGGTCATTCAAGAGACCCAGTACTTC
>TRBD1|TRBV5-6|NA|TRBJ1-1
CASSPMEGANTNTEAFF
TGTGCCAGCAGTCCGATGGAGGGGGCAAACACGAACACTGAAGCTTTCTTT
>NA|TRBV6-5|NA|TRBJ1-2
CASSSRGRGYTF
TGTGCCAGCAGTTCTAGGGGTAGGGGCTACACCTTC
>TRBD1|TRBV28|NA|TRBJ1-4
CASSLRDRVGVKLFF
TGTGCCAGCAGTTTACGAGACAGGGTGGGAGTAAAACTGTTTTTT
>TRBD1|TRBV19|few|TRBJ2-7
CASSTWTGRHSNEQYF
TGTGCCAGTAGTACCTGGACAGGGCGACATTCGAACGAGCAGTACTTC
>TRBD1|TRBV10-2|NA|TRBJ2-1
CASSGTGRTYNEQFF
TGCGCCAGCAGTGGGACAGGGCGGACGTACAATGAGCAGTTCTTC
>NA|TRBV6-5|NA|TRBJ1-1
CASTVNTEAFF
TGTGCCAGCACAGTGAACACTGAAGCTTTCTTT
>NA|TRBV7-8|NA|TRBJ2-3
CASSSNPGSGSTDTQYF
TGTGCCAGCAGTTCAAACCCGGGGAGCGGGAGCACAGATACGCAGTATTTT
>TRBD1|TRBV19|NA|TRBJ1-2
CASGTTGDLYGYTF
TGTGCCAGTGGTACGACAGGGGATCTCTATGGCTACACCTTC
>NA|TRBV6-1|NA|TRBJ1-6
CASSEEDSSPLHF
TGTGCCAGCAGTGAAGAGGACAGTTCACCCCTCCACTTT
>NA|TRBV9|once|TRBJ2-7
CASSLGGQGSYEQYF
TGTGCCAGCAGCCTAGGGGGTCAGGGATCCTACGAGCAGTACTTC
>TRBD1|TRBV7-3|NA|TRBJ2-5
CASSPGTGGWETQYF
TGTGCCAGCAGTCCAGGGACAGGGGGTTGGGAGACCCAGTACTTC
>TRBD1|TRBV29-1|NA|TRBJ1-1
CSAGTDTEAFF
TGCAGCGCCGGGACAGACACTGAAGCTTTCTTT
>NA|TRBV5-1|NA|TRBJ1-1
CASSLDGDTNTEAFF
TGCGCCAGCAGCTTGGATGGGGACACGAACACTGAAGCTTTCTTT
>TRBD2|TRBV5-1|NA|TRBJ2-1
CASSPWGWVVGPTSGRDNEQFF
TGCGCCAGCAGCCCTTGGGGATGGGTTGTCGGACCGACTAGCGGGAGAGACAATGAGCAGTTCTTC
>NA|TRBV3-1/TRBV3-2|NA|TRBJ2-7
CASSQGARYEQYF
TGTGCCAGCAGCCAGGGGGCCCGGTACGAGCAGTACTTC
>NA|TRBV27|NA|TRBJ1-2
CASSFGGRANYGYTF
TGTGCCAGCAGTTTCGGAGGGCGAGCTAACTATGGCTACACCTTC
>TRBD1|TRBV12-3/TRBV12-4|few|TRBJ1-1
CASSLAGQTEAFF
TGTGCCAGCAGTTTAGCGGGACAGACTGAAGCTTTCTTT
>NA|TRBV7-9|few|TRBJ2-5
CASSLTYGQRYQETQYF
TGTGCCAGCAGCTTAACCTATGGACAGAGGTACCAAGAGACCCAGTACTTC
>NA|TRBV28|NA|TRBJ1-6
CASSPYRVDSPLHF
TGTGCCAGCAGTCCCTACAGGGTAGATTCACCCCTCCACTTT
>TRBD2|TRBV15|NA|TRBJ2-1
CATSRGGLAGVAEEQFF
TGTGCCACCAGCAGAGGAGGACTAGCGGGAGTGGCGGAGGAGCAGTTCTTC
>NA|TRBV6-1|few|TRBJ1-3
CASSDHSVGNTIYF
TGTGCCAGCAGTGATCACAGTGTTGGAAACACCATATATTTT
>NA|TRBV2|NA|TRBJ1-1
CASSIQGSSNTEAFF
TGTGCCAGCAGTATACAGGGTTCTTCGAACACTGAAGCTTTCTTT
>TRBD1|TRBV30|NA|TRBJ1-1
CAWSNDRGNTEAFF
TGTGCCTGGAGTAATGACAGGGGGAACACTGAAGCTTTCTTT
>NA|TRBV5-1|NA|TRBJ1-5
CASSLTGVDQPQHF
TGCGCCAGCAGCTTGACGGGTGTAGATCAGCCCCAGCATTTT
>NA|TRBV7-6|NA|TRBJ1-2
CASSQNGYTF
TGTGCCAGCAGCCAAAATGGCTACACCTTC
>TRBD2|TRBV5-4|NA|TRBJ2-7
CASSSAGVFEQYF
TGTGCCAGCAGCTCAGCGGGAGTATTCGAGCAGTACTTC
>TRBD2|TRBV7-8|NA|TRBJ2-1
CASSLSTSGSAEQFF
TGTGCCAGCAGCTTATCGACTAGCGGGAGCGCTGAGCAGTTCTTC
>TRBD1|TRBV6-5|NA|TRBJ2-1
CASSYSRTGYNEQFF
TGTGCCAGCAGTTACTCTCGGACAGGCTACAATGAGCAGTTCTTC
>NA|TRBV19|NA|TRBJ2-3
CASSIVSGSSADTQYF
TGTGCCAGTAGTATAGTATCGGGTTCGTCTGCGGATACGCAGTATTTT
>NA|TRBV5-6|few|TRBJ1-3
CASSQTVANPSGNTIYF
TGTGCCAGCAGCCAGACTGTGGCGAACCCCTCTGGAAACACCATATATTTT
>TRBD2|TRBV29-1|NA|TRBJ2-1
CSVEGTGGAEQFF
TGCAGCGTTGAAGGTACGGGGGGTGCTGAGCAGTTCTTC
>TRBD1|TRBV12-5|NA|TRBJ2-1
CASGLGQGYNEQFF
TGTGCTAGTGGTTTGGGACAGGGATACAATGAGCAGTTCTTC
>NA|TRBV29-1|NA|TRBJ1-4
CSVGLSRATNEKLFF
TGCAGCGTTGGTCTCAGCCGGGCAACTAATGAAAAACTGTTTTTT
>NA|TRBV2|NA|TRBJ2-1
CASSVSRDSNEQFF
TGTGCCAGCAGTGTGAGTCGGGATAGCAATGAGCAGTTCTTC
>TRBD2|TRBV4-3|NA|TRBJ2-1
CASSQDELAGRNEQFF
TGCGCCAGCAGCCAAGATGAACTAGCGGGAAGGAATGAGCAGTTCTTC
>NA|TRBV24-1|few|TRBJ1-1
CATSDLQIGAPFF
TGTGCCACCAGTGATTTGCAAATAGGGGCCCCTTTCTTT
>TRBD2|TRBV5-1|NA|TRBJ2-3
CASRAQLAGGTDTQYF
TGCGCCAGCAGAGCCCAACTAGCGGGGGGCACAGATACGCAGTATTTT
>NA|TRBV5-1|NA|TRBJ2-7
CASSRGSDSYEQYF
TGCGCCAGCAGTCGGGGTTCGGACTCCTACGAGCAGTACTTC
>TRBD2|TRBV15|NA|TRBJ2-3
CATSTRYKSGSGTDTQYF
TGTGCCACCAGCACTCGCTATAAGAGCGGGAGTGGGACAGATACGCAGTATTTT
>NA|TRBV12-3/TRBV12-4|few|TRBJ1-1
CASSLPGSRAFF
TGTGCCAGCAGTTTGCCAGGTTCGAGAGCTTTCTTT
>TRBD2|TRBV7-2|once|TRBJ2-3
CASSARTSFNLRSTDTQYF
TGTGCCAGCAGCGCCCGGACTAGTTTTAATCTTAGGAGCACAGATACGCAGTATTTT
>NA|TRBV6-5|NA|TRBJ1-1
CASRGDIRAFF
TGTGCCAGCAGGGGGGACATCAGGGCTTTCTTT
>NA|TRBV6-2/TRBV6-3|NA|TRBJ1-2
CASSGADVGAYYGYTF
TGTGCCAGCAGCGGCGCGGATGTTGGGGCTTACTATGGCTACACCTTC